What follows are 13 T cell receptor beta chains derived from one specimen sequenced in a study of blood T cell repertoires in COVID-19. This table comes from immunoSEQ multiplex PCR, and its TCRdb copy is limited to in-frame clones, with some not included. The profile covers 150,000 to 200,000 clones, with around 81% appearing a single time and around 12% taken by the ten largest. Sequencing was done on a sample of peripheral blood. The receptors here all came from a woman of 80 years or more with COVID-19, enrolled during active disease.

This chain uses TRBV20-1 with TRBJ2-3; TRBD2 aligns across 8 bases. Looked up from germline, CDR1 is DFQATT and CDR2 is SNEGSKA (reference sequence). V shed 6 bases and J 11 bases; nucleotides not matched to a gene: 4. This CDR3 is built from 10 residues. For the CDR3, the DNA is TGCAGTGCAGAACGGGGGGGGCAGTATTTT. Amino acids: CSAERGGQYF.

J is TRBJ2-5 and V is TRBV4-1; 14 bases are a match to TRBD2. The germline V gene encodes CDR1 MGHRA and CDR2 YSYEKL. Germline trimming cut 1 base from V and 4 bases from J; bases unmatched to any gene: 5. This CDR3 is 17 amino acids long. CDR3 DNA: TGCGCCAGCAGCCAAGGGGGACTAGCGGGAGTGGGAGAGACCCAGTACTTC. It specifies CASSQGGLAGVGETQYF.

The V gene is TRBV18, the J gene TRBJ1-3; D gene uncertain. The CDR3 is made up of 13 amino acids. V lost 3 bases and J lost 4, with 7 bases in between. Germline values: CDR1 KGHSH, CDR2 LQKENI. DNA of the CDR3: TGTGCCAGCTCACCCGGACTGGGAAACACCATATATTTT. Translated, it gives CASSPGLGNTIYF.

This clone is a singleton in its sample. This rearrangement joins TRBV7-9 to TRBJ2-5; D might be TRBD2 (7 bases). This CDR3 region has 16 residues. V shed 1 base and J shed 5 bases, with 17 bases lying between them. The germline gives CDR1 SEHNR, CDR2 FQNEAQ (reference sequence). CDR3 DNA: TGTGCCAGCAGCTTAGACGGGGGGCTTAGAGGGGAGACCCAGTACTTC. Protein: CASSLDGGLRGETQYF.

The chain combines TRBV13 with TRBJ2-1; TRBD2 aligns across 8 bases. V gave up 5 bases and J gave up 4 bases; unmatched junction bases: 7. Germline assignment: CDR1 PRHDT and CDR2 FYEKMQ (reference sequence). There are 15 residues in the CDR3. CDR3 in amino acids: CASSRPGLGYNEQFF. The CDR3 DNA sequence: TGTGCCAGCAGCCGCCCGGGACTAGGATACAATGAGCAGTTCTTC.

V usage is TRBV3-1 (or the pseudogene TRBV3-2) and J usage is TRBJ1-6, with D possibly being TRBD1 (6 bases). The CDR3 totals 16 residues. Germline loops: CDR1 LGHDT, CDR2 YNNKEL (reference sequence). The V end was cut by 2 bases, the J end by 9 bases, with 17 bases between. CDR3 loop: CASSQTRTGTTSPLHF. CDR3 coding DNA: TGTGCCAGCAGCCAAACACGTACAGGGACCACTTCACCCCTCCACTTT.

The J gene is TRBJ1-3, the V gene TRBV9; D possibly corresponds to TRBD1 (5 bases). The germline V and J ends were trimmed by 2 bases and 2 bases, with 14 bases remaining between them. Germline CDR1 reads SGDLS; CDR2 reads YYNGEE. CDR3 length: 16 amino acids. As DNA, the CDR3 is TGTGCCAGCAGCGTCACCGTGACAGACCCTGGAAACACCATATATTTT. Translated: CASSVTVTDPGNTIYF.

The rearrangement links TRBV12-3 or TRBV12-4 to TRBJ2-3; TRBD2 matches 7 bases. V shed 11 bases and J 5 bases; nucleotides not matched to a gene: 10. The CDR3 covers 13 residues. CDR3: CASGDYDRDTQYF. The CDR3 DNA reads as TGTGCCTCCGGGGACTACGATAGAGATACGCAGTATTTT.

The chain carries TRBV5-1 and TRBJ1-2; D ambiguous. The CDR3 consists of 11 residues. V dropped 0 bases and J dropped 9 bases, with 6 bases sitting between them. CDR1 is SGHRS and CDR2 is YFSETQ in the germline V gene. The CDR3 is CASSLGESYTF. The DNA of the CDR3 is TGCGCCAGCAGCTTGGGAGAAAGCTACACCTTC.

This clone was observed a handful of times. The J gene is TRBJ2-5, the V gene TRBV21-1; TRBD2, the table's D call, was not compared with the DNA. TRBV21-1 is a known pseudogene. The CDR3 contains 14 residues. DNA for the CDR3: TGTGCCAGCAGCAAAGGGACTAGCGGGAGATCCCCATACTTC. Translation: CASSKGTSGRSPYF.

This clone was seen a single time. The CDR3 spells CASSQEGLFYTF. The CDR3 DNA reads as TGCGCCAGCAGCCAAGAGGGGCTTTTCTACACCTTC. V is TRBV4-3 and J is TRBJ1-2; a weak D match, TRBD1 (5 bases). Trimming stripped 0 bases from V and 10 bases from J, with 9 bases between. Germline values: CDR1 LGHNA, CDR2 YSLEER. The CDR3 is made up of 12 amino acids.

The chain combines TRBV27 with TRBJ2-5; TRBD2 is a possible D gene (5 bases). Germline V gene sequence: CDR1 MNHEY, CDR2 SMNVEV (reference sequence). Trimming took 5 bases from V and 7 from J, leaving 17 bases between them. The CDR3 extends over 14 amino acids. For the CDR3, the DNA is TGTGCCAGCAGTCGACTGGCGGGCCGTCGGACCCAGTACTTC. This sequence encodes CASSRLAGRRTQYF.

The chain couples TRBV5-8 to TRBJ1-6; D perhaps matches TRBD1 (5 bases). V lost 2 bases and J 9 bases, leaving 18 bases between the germline ends. This CDR3 is 16 amino acids long. Germline CDR1 is SGHTS and CDR2 is YDEGEE. The CDR3 DNA reads as TGTGCCAGCAGCTTAGAACCGGGGACTCGGATTTCACCCCTCCACTTT. Translation: CASSLEPGTRISPLHF.